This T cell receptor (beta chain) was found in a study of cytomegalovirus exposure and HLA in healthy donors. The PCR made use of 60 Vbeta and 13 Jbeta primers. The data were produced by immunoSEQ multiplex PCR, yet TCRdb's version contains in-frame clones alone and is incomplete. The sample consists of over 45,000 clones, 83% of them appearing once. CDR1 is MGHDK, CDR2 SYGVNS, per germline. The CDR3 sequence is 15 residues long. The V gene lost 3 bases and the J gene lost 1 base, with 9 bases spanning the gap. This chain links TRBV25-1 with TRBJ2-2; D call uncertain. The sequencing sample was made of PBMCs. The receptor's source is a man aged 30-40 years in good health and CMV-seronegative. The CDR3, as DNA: TGTGCCAGCAGTGAGGCAAGACAGAACACCGGGGAGCTGTTTTTT. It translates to CASSEARQNTGELFF.